This is a list of T cell receptor beta chains from one sample in a study of identical twins. Each CDR3 protein gets one entry after TCRdb re-called the 5' RACE reads with MiXCR. The sample consists of about 700,000 distinct CDR3 sequences, around 5.7% of them appearing once. The material sequenced was naive T cells sorted from blood. Source of these receptors: a man in his late teens or twenties in good health. CDR3s include the opening cysteine and the closing phenylalanine or tryptophan. A D gene is named only where the DNA matches it firmly. Clone size is stated in some rows and not others, as once, few, many or a class when expanded.

CASSEYGALEQFF	TGTGCCAGCAGTGAATATGGGGCGCTTGAGCAGTTCTTC	-	TRBV25-1	TRBJ2-1	many
CASSQGTSRTTDTQYF	TGTGCCAGCAGCCAAGGGACTAGCAGGACCACAGATACGCAGTATTTT	TRBD2	TRBV3-1	TRBJ2-3	-
CASSPQLNTEAFF	TGCGCCAGCAGCCCCCAATTGAACACTGAAGCTTTCTTT	-	TRBV5-1	TRBJ1-1	many
CASSFFGDEQPQHF	TGTGCCAGCAGCTTCTTCGGGGACGAGCAGCCCCAGCATTTT	-	TRBV5-6	TRBJ1-5	many
CASSADQYEQYF	TGTGCCAGTAGTGCGGACCAATACGAGCAGTACTTC	-	TRBV19	TRBJ2-7	few
CASSLRDQPQHF	TGTGCCAGCAGTTTACGGGATCAGCCCCAGCATTTT	-	TRBV12-3/TRBV12-4	TRBJ1-5	many
CASSFGGTENTEAFF	TGTGCCAGCAGCTTTGGGGGGACAGAGAACACTGAAGCTTTCTTT	TRBD1	TRBV9	TRBJ1-1	-
CTSTAGGMTEAFF	TGTACCAGCACCGCGGGAGGGATGACTGAAGCTTTCTTT	-	TRBV12-3/TRBV12-4	TRBJ1-1	-
CASSDGSSGNTIYF	TGTGCCAGCAGCGACGGTAGCTCTGGAAACACCATATATTTT	-	TRBV12-3/TRBV12-4	TRBJ1-3	many
CASSLISYEQYF	TGTGCCAGCAGTCTTATCAGCTACGAGCAGTACTTC	-	TRBV28	TRBJ2-7	many
CAINSRVGELFF	TGTGCCATCAATAGTAGGGTTGGGGAGCTGTTTTTT	-	TRBV10-3	TRBJ2-2	many
CAWGQGETQYF	TGTGCCTGGGGACAGGGAGAGACCCAGTACTTC	TRBD1	TRBV30	TRBJ2-5	many
CASSPGRGRNTEAFF	TGTGCCAGCTCACCTGGTAGGGGGCGGAACACTGAAGCTTTCTTT	TRBD1	TRBV18	TRBJ1-1	many
CASSARQSNTEAFF	TGTGCCAGCAGCGCAAGACAGTCGAACACTGAAGCTTTCTTT	-	TRBV12-3/TRBV12-4	TRBJ1-1	-
CARGPLTDGRSYNEQFF	TGTGCCAGGGGGCCTCTTACGGACGGACGCTCCTACAATGAGCAGTTCTTC	-	TRBV7-9	TRBJ2-1	-
CASSQGGNSAFYNEQFF	TGTGCCAGCAGCCAAGGGGGGAACTCCGCCTTTTACAATGAGCAGTTCTTC	-	TRBV4-2	TRBJ2-1	few
CSALYLDTQYF	TGCAGTGCTCTCTACCTCGATACGCAGTATTTT	-	TRBV20-1	TRBJ2-3	-
CASRPTGLNTGELFF	TGCGCCAGCAGACCTACAGGGCTCAACACCGGGGAGCTGTTTTTT	-	TRBV5-1	TRBJ2-2	few
CASSKDRADEKLFF	TGTGCCAGCAGCAAGGACAGGGCTGATGAAAAACTGTTTTTT	-	TRBV21-1	TRBJ1-4	many
CASSRLDFMNTEAFF	TGTGCCAGCAGTCGTTTGGACTTCATGAACACTGAAGCTTTCTTT	-	TRBV12-3/TRBV12-4	TRBJ1-1	many
CASSPRTSGRWETQYF	TGTGCCAGTAGTCCCCGGACTAGCGGGAGGTGGGAGACCCAGTACTTC	TRBD2	TRBV27	TRBJ2-5	many
CASSDGQGVGGYTF	TGTGCCAGCAGCGACGGACAGGGTGTGGGCGGCTACACCTTC	TRBD1	TRBV25-1	TRBJ1-2	-
CASSLKFSDQETQYF	TGTGCCAGCAGCTTAAAATTTTCGGACCAAGAGACCCAGTACTTC	-	TRBV11-2	TRBJ2-5	many
CASSSGQGETQYF	TGCGCCAGCAGCTCGGGGCAAGGAGAGACCCAGTACTTC	-	TRBV5-1	TRBJ2-5	many
CASSVYDGELFF	TGTGCCAGCAGTGTCTACGACGGGGAGCTGTTTTTT	-	TRBV25-1	TRBJ2-2	many
CASSYRGGGTEAFF	TGTGCCAGCAGTTACAGGGGAGGGGGCACTGAAGCTTTCTTT	TRBD1	TRBV12-3/TRBV12-4	TRBJ1-1	many
CASTQRGRGTGELFF	TGTGCCAGCACCCAGCGGGGCCGGGGCACCGGGGAGCTGTTTTTT	TRBD2	TRBV12-3/TRBV12-4	TRBJ2-2	many
CASSEKGGIGEMGQYF	TGTGCCAGCAGTGAGAAAGGGGGCATAGGGGAAATGGGGCAGTATTTT	TRBD1	TRBV25-1	TRBJ2-3	-
CASSQFLGGEKLFF	TGCGCCAGCAGCCAGTTCCTTGGGGGTGAAAAACTGTTTTTT	-	TRBV5-1	TRBJ1-4	many
CATAEGGRTDTQYF	TGTGCCACGGCCGAAGGGGGCCGCACAGATACGCAGTATTTT	TRBD1	TRBV7-9	TRBJ2-3	few
CASSPGSNSPLHF	TGTGCCAGCAGCCCCGGAAGCAATTCACCCCTCCACTTT	-	TRBV11-2	TRBJ1-6	-
CASSLESHTEAFF	TGTGCCAGCAGCTTAGAGTCCCACACTGAAGCTTTCTTT	-	TRBV7-9	TRBJ1-1	-
CASSLEGSASTDTQYF	TGTGCCAGCAGCTTAGAGGGTAGCGCGAGCACAGATACGCAGTATTTT	-	TRBV11-2	TRBJ2-3	-
CASSWEAGTSGRGSSYNEQFF	TGCGCCAGCAGCTGGGAAGCCGGGACTAGCGGGAGAGGGAGCTCCTACAATGAGCAGTTCTTC	TRBD2	TRBV5-1	TRBJ2-1	-
CASSLTTGSNEQYF	TGTGCCAGCAGTTTAACGACAGGATCTAACGAGCAGTACTTC	-	TRBV12-3/TRBV12-4	TRBJ2-7	few
CASSQGQLASPLHF	TGCGCCAGCAGCCAAGGACAGTTAGCCTCACCCCTCCACTTT	-	TRBV4-1	TRBJ1-6	-
CASRDISNQPQHF	TGTGCCAGCCGCGATATTAGCAATCAGCCCCAGCATTTT	-	TRBV6-2/TRBV6-3	TRBJ1-5	many
CASSLLLSETQYF	TGTGCCAGCAGTTTATTGCTATCGGAGACCCAGTACTTC	-	TRBV12-3/TRBV12-4	TRBJ2-5	few
CASSYLSQETQYF	TGTGCCAGTAGTTACCTCTCCCAAGAGACCCAGTACTTC	-	TRBV19	TRBJ2-5	-
CASSKAGMNTEAFF	TGTGCCAGCAGCAAAGCCGGAATGAACACTGAAGCTTTCTTT	-	TRBV21-1	TRBJ1-1	many
CASSLGGGYADTQYF	TGTGCCAGCAGCTTAGGAGGGGGTTACGCAGATACGCAGTATTTT	-	TRBV11-3	TRBJ2-3	few
CSALLWTPSGQETQYF	TGCAGTGCCCTCCTGTGGACCCCCTCGGGCCAAGAGACCCAGTACTTC	-	TRBV20-1	TRBJ2-5	-
CASSQEAGAYNEQFF	TGCGCCAGCAGCCAAGAAGCGGGAGCCTACAATGAGCAGTTCTTC	TRBD2	TRBV4-3	TRBJ2-1	many
CSARETSGRVWEQYF	TGCAGTGCTAGGGAGACTAGCGGGAGGGTGTGGGAGCAGTACTTC	TRBD2	TRBV20-1	TRBJ2-7	-
CSAYDRDGQYF	TGCAGTGCTTACGACAGGGATGGGCAGTACTTC	TRBD1	TRBV20-1	TRBJ2-7	-
CASSQVAGGRNTGELFF	TGTGCCAGCAGCCAAGTAGCGGGAGGACGGAACACCGGGGAGCTGTTTTTT	TRBD2	TRBV3-1	TRBJ2-2	-
CARPGLDDSSSHEQFF	TGCGCCAGGCCGGGACTAGACGATAGCAGCTCTCATGAGCAGTTCTTC	TRBD2	TRBV5-1	TRBJ2-1	many
CASTGGAVAEAFF	TGTGCCAGCACGGGAGGGGCGGTGGCTGAAGCTTTCTTT	-	TRBV28	TRBJ1-1	few
CASSLRSLDSEQFF	TGTGCCAGCAGCTTGAGAAGTCTAGACAGCGAGCAGTTCTTC	-	TRBV7-6	TRBJ2-1	-
CASNQDSSSYNEQFF	TGTGCCAGCAACCAGGACTCCAGCTCCTACAATGAGCAGTTCTTC	-	TRBV12-3/TRBV12-4	TRBJ2-1	many
CASSADFGTGPLEGKLFF	TGTGCCAGCAGCGCCGACTTTGGGACAGGGCCACTAGAGGGGAAGCTGTTTTTT	TRBD1	TRBV7-6	TRBJ2-2	few
CASRRGQGSYEQYF	TGTGCCAGCAGGAGGGGACAGGGTTCCTACGAGCAGTACTTC	TRBD1	TRBV6-2/TRBV6-3	TRBJ2-7	many